Shown below are 5 T cell receptor beta chains from a single sample sequenced in a study of blood T cell repertoires in COVID-19. Measured with immunoSEQ multiplex PCR; TCRdb has only the in-frame clones, and not every one. The sample lists some 17,000 clones, roughly 80% occurring once. Material: peripheral blood. These receptors all come from a woman in her sixties or seventies with active COVID-19.

V gene TRBV5-4 combines with J gene TRBJ2-1, with D perhaps matching TRBD2 (6 bases). The CDR3 consists of 15 residues. Germline loops: CDR1 SGHNT, CDR2 YYREEE (reference sequence). Trimming took 1 base from V and 6 from J, leaving 14 bases between them. The CDR3 sequence: CASSLMGGRGNEQFF. As DNA, the CDR3 is TGTGCCAGCAGCTTGATGGGGGGACGAGGCAATGAGCAGTTCTTC.

The J gene is TRBJ1-2, the V gene TRBV5-1; 7 nucleotides line up with TRBD1. Per the germline V gene, CDR1 is SGHRS and CDR2 is YFSETQ. The junction had 13 bases not matched to a gene; V was cut back by 4 bases and J by 7 bases. CDR3 length: 15 residues. Written as DNA, the CDR3 is TGCGCCAGCAGCACCGAGGGGGCGCAAGCTGTTGGCTACACCTTC. Translation: CASSTEGAQAVGYTF.

V is TRBV3-1 (or the pseudogene TRBV3-2) and J is TRBJ2-3; TRBD2 matches at 8 bases. With V trimmed by 4 bases and J by 5 bases, 8 bases remained unmatched. The CDR3 sequence is 15 residues long. Germline V gives CDR1 LGHDT, CDR2 YNNKEL (reference sequence). The CDR3 sequence is CASSLEAGAIDTQYF. As DNA, the CDR3 is TGTGCCAGCAGCCTGGAAGCGGGAGCAATAGATACGCAGTATTTT.

The chain couples TRBV6-6 to TRBJ1-4; D may be TRBD1 (5 bases). Looked up from germline, CDR1 is MNHNY and CDR2 is SVGAGI (reference sequence). The CDR3 sequence is 14 residues long. The ends were cut back, 6 bases at V and 5 bases at J, with 13 bases in the middle. The CDR3 nucleotides are TGTGCCAGCAGCAATTCTCAGGGAAATGAAAAACTGTTTTTT. Translation gives CASSNSQGNEKLFF.

V gene TRBV14 combines with J gene TRBJ2-7, with 9 bases aligning to TRBD1. Germline-derived CDR1 and CDR2 are SGHDN and FVKESK. V lost 4 bases, J lost 3 bases, and 1 base stayed unmatched. This CDR3 has 13 amino acids. CDR3 nucleotides: TGTGCCAGCAGCCCGACAGGGGGCTACGAGCAGTACTTC. It yields the protein CASSPTGGYEQYF.